The T cell receptor beta chain under discussion was sequenced for a study of shared clonotypes between healthy human individuals (dated by TCRdb to about 2020). In the study overall: The cohort included three men and a couple of women between 18 and 49 years of age. Libraries were prepared and TCR repertoires were sequenced by different laboratories using diverse techniques, in order to increase sequencing depth and limit assay-specific biases. For each donor, CD4 naive and CD4 memory were each run on three plates, CD8 naive on two plates, and CD8 memory on one plate. Blood TCR repertoires of about five healthy adults were deeply sequenced to estimate repertoire size and the extent of clonotype sharing between individuals. Per donor, leukapheresis produced somewhere between about 0.9 and 9 billion PBMCs.

Results the study describes overall, beyond this receptor: Rarefaction of sorted-subset datasets indicated incomplete sequencing despite the large sequencing depth. Estimated clonotype richness was generally larger for naive than for memory subsets. Sampling was restricted to blood, and TCR repertoires in tissue are likely to differ from TCR repertoires in blood. Compared with non-shared clonotypes, clonotypes shared by all four sorted-subset donors had higher generation probabilities. About 5% of naive CD4, 3.5% of naive CD8, about 2.5% of memory CD4, and about 0.4% of memory CD8 clonotypes were shared across several donors. The genetic and exposure-history diversity represented was limited by the small number of donors. Pairwise subsampling indicated that sequencing depth was expected to affect the degree of clonotype sharing among donors.

CD8 naive samples were obtained by positive selection for CCR7 among CD45RO-negative cells, yielding a CD45RA+CCR7+ population from which TemRA cells were excluded. The donors were healthy, HIV-negative adults with no recently reported acute infections or vaccinations. Only Caucasian adults living in Nashville, Tennessee, USA were represented among the donors. Blood was obtained by leukapheresis, after which PBMCs were separated by Ficoll-Histopaque density gradient centrifugation and cryopreserved in liquid nitrogen vapor phase. Analytical flow cytometry was used to check the purity and quantity of each magnetically sorted T cell population. Genomic DNA was isolated from each sorted fraction and quantified by UV absorbance on a Nanodrop 2000c. As for this clone: Its antigen is not yet known. The input lacks base qualities; no much larger clone sits a single base away.

The CDR3 contains 16 residues, cysteine and phenylalanine counted. The entry retains the CDR3 DNA only, 48 bases that are in frame from base 1. V trim: 5 bases; J trim: 0 bases; unmatched bases: 5. For CDR1 and CDR2, the germline V gene lists SGHVS and FQNEAQ. Using the deep immunoSEQ assay, TCR CDR3 regions were amplified from genomic DNA by multiplex PCR. For each cell subset, the extracted genomic DNA was distributed evenly across all wells of several immunoSEQ 96-well plates, and each plate served as one replicate. For sorted subsets, around 200 ng genomic DNA, equal to 30,000 to 35,000 T cell genomes, was loaded into each replicate PCR. Purified libraries were measured with a Qubit 3.0 fluorometer, size-checked on a Bioanalyzer 2100, and measured again with the KAPA Library Quantification kit. A separate single-read 150-cycle Illumina NextSeq 550 flow cell was used to sequence each immunoSEQ 96-well plate. The study's processing was this. The immunoSEQ output contained only junctional sequences without quality scores, so filtering could not match that applied to full-length reads. Sequences were annotated with PyIR, a Python wrapper for IgBLAST v1.9, using IMGT germline references to assign V/J genes and CDR3. Reads were filtered out if the reads had weak V/J assignments (E-value above 1e-6), no CDR3, stop codons, out-of-frame junctions, or ambiguous translated residues. A V3J clonotype was defined by an identical inferred V gene, J gene, and CDR3 amino acid sequence. The percentage overlap between two repertoires was calculated by dividing the number of shared unique clonotypes by the size of the smaller repertoire. Three approaches were used to assess repertoire richness: RTK rarefaction, the Chao1 estimator, and Recon v2.1 estimates of unobserved clonotypes. Generation probabilities for all TCRbeta clonotypes obtained by the gDNA method from a handful of donors were computed using OLGA. TCRdb retrieved this table from immuneACCESS and kept in-frame rearrangements only. Not all clones are present; in checked studies, unresolved V genes account for under half, and no reason is known for the remainder. That table gives V, J and clone size, and the DNA gave D and trimming. A total of under 2,000,000 clones appear in this sample, about 95% of them only once. The ten largest clones take up 0.95% to 1.5% of the sample.

Sequencing was done on a sample of naive CD8+ T cells sorted from blood. The cell subset or site label for this specimen denotes: CD45RA+CCR7+. The sequence joins TRBV7-8 to TRBJ2-1, and 9 bases in between align with TRBD1. This receptor was identified in a man aged 18 to 35 in good health. The nucleotide sequence is given as TGTGCCAGCAGCCCGGGACAGGGTAGCTCCTACAATGAGCAGTTCTTC. This gives the protein CASSPGQGSSYNEQFF.